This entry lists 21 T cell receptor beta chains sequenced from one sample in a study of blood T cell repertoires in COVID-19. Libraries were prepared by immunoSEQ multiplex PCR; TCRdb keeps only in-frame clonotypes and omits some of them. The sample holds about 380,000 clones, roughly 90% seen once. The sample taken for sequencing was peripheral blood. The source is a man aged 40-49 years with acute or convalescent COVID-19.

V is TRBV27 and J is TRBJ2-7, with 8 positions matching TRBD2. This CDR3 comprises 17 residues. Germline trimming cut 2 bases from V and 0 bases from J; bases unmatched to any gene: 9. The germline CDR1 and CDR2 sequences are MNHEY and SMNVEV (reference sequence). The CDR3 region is CASSLRFYSGDSYEQYF. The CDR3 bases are TGTGCCAGCAGTTTAAGGTTTTATAGCGGGGACTCCTACGAGCAGTACTTC.

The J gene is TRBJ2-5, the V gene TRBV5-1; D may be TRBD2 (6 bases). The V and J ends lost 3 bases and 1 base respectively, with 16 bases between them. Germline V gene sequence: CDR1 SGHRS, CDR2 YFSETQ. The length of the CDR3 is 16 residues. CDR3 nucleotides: TGCGCCAGCAGCTATGACACCTTGGGGGGCCAAGAGACCCAGTACTTC. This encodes CASSYDTLGGQETQYF.

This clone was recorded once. The CDR3 bases are TGTGCCAGCAGCTTCCCCACAGGGGGGATCGGGACTGAAGCTTTCTTT. Its translation is CASSFPTGGIGTEAFF. The chain is built from TRBV11-2 and TRBJ1-1; 8 nucleotides align to TRBD1. Germline CDR1 is SGHAT and CDR2 is FQNNGV. Unmatched junction bases numbered 11, after V lost 3 bases and J lost 5 bases. The CDR3 spans 16 residues.

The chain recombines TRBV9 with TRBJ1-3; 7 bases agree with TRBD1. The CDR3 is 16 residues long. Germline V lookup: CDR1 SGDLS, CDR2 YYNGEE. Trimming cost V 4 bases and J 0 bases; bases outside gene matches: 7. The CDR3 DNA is TGTGCCAGCAGCCCTCGGACAGGCTACTCTGGAAACACCATATATTTT. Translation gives CASSPRTGYSGNTIYF.

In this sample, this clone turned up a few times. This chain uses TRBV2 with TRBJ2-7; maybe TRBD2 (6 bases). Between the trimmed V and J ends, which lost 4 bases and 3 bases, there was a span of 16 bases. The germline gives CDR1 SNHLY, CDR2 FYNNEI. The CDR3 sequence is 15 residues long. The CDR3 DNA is TGTGCCAGCAGTGCCACCGGTGGGACTGACTACGAGCAGTACTTC. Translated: CASSATGGTDYEQYF.

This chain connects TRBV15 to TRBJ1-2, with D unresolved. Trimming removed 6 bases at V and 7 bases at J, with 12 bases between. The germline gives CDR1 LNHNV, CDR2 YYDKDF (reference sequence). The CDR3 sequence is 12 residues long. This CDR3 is CATSPATGGYTF. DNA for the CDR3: TGTGCCACCAGTCCTGCGACGGGTGGCTACACCTTC. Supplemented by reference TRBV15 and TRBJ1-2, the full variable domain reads DAMVIQNPRYQVTQFGKPVTLSCSQTLNHNVMYWYQQKSSQAPKLLFHYYDKDFNNEADTPDNFQSRRPNTSFCFLDIRSPGLGDTAMYLCATSPATGGYTFGSGTRLTVV.

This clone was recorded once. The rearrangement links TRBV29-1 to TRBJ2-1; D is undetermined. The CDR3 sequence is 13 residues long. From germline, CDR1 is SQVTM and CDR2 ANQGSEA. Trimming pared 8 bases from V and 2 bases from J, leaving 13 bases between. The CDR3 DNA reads TGCAGCTTCAGCTCAGGTCCCTACAATGAGCAGTTCTTC. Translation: CSFSSGPYNEQFF.

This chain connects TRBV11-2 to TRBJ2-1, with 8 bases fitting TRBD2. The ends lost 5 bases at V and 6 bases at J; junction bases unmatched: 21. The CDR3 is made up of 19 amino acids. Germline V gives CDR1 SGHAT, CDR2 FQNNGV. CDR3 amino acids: CASSPPRAGGIFGSNEQFF. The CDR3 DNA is TGTGCCAGCAGCCCCCCGCGCGCGGGAGGTATCTTCGGATCCAATGAGCAGTTCTTC.

The CDR3 nucleotides are TGCGCCAGCAGCCCATTTGGAGACACTGAAGCTTTCTTT. Translated: CASSPFGDTEAFF. This chain uses TRBV5-1 with TRBJ1-1, with D uncertain. The germline gives CDR1 SGHRS, CDR2 YFSETQ. This CDR3 contains 13 residues. V lost 4 bases to trimming and J lost 3 bases, with 10 bases between them. The full variable domain, completed using reference TRBV5-1 and TRBJ1-1, is KAGVTQTPRYLIKTRGQQVTLSCSPISGHRSVSWYQQTPGQGLQFLFEYFSETQRNKGNFPGRFSGRQFSNSRSEMNVSTLELGDSALYLCASSPFGDTEAFFGQGTRLTVV.

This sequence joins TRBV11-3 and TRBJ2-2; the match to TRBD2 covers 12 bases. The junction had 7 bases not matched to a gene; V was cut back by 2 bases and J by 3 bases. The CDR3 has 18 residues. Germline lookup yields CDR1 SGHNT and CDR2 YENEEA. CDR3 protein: CASSLKASSGRDTGELFF. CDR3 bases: TGTGCCAGCAGCTTAAAAGCCTCTAGCGGGAGGGACACCGGGGAGCTGTTTTTT.

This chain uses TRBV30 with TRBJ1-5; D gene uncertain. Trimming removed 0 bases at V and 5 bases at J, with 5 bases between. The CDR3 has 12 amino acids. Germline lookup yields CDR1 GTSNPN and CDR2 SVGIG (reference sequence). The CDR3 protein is CAWSVEDQPQHF. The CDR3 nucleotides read TGTGCCTGGAGTGTAGAGGATCAGCCCCAGCATTTT.

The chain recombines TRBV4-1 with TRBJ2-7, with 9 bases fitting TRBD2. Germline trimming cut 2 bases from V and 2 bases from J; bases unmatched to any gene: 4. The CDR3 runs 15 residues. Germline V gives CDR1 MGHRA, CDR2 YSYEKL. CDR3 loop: CASSQLTSGPYEQYF. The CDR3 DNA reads TGCGCCAGCAGCCAACTGACTAGCGGACCCTACGAGCAGTACTTC.

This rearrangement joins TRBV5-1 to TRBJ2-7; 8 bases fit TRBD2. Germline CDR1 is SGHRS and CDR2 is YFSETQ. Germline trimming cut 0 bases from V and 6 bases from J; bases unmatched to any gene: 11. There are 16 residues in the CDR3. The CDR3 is CASSLVTGGGPGEQYF. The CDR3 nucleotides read TGCGCCAGCAGCTTGGTTACGGGCGGGGGGCCGGGCGAGCAGTACTTC.

CDR3 loop: CASSPGGADTGELFF. In DNA form, the CDR3 reads TGTGCCAGCAGCCCAGGAGGGGCCGACACCGGGGAGCTGTTTTTT. This rearrangement joins TRBV7-3 to TRBJ2-2; tentative D call: TRBD2 (6 bases). Germline-derived CDR1 and CDR2 are SGHTA and FQGTGA. V shed 5 bases and J shed 3 bases, with 13 bases lying between them. The CDR3 contains 15 residues.

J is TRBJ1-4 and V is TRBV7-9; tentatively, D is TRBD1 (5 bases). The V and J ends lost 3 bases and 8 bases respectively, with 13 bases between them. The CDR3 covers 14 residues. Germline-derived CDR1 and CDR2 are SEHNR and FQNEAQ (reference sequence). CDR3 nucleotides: TGTGCCAGCAGCTTGCGGGGGTCAGGCGAAAAACTGTTTTTT. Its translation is CASSLRGSGEKLFF.

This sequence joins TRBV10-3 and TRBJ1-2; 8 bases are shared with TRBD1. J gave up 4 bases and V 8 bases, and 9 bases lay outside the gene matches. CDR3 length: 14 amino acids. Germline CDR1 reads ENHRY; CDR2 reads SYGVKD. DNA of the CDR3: TGTGCCATCGGCCAAGTGCAGGGGGCCTATGGCTACACCTTC. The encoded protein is CAIGQVQGAYGYTF.

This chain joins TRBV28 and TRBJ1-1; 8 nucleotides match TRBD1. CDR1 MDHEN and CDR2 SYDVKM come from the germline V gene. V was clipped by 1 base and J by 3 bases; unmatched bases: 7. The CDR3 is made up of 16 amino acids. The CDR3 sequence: CASSLYAAGQDTEAFF. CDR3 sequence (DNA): TGTGCCAGCAGTTTATACGCGGCGGGACAGGACACTGAAGCTTTCTTT.

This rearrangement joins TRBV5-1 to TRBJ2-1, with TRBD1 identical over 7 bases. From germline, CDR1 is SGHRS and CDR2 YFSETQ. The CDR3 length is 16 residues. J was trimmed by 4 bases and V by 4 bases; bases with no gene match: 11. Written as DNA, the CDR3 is TGCGCCAGCAGCCCCGGCGACAGGGCAACATACAATGAGCAGTTCTTC. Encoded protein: CASSPGDRATYNEQFF.

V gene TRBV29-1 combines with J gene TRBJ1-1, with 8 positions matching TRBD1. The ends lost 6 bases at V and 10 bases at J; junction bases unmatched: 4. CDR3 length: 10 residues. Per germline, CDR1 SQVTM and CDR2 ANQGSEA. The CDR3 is CSVADRAAFF. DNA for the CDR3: TGCAGCGTGGCGGACAGGGCAGCTTTCTTT.

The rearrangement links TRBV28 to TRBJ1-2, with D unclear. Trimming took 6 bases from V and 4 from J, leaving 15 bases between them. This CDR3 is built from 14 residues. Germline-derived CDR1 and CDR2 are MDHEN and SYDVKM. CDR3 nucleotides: TGTGCCAGCAGCTGGGCCGAGAAGAGCTATGGCTACACCTTC. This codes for CASSWAEKSYGYTF.

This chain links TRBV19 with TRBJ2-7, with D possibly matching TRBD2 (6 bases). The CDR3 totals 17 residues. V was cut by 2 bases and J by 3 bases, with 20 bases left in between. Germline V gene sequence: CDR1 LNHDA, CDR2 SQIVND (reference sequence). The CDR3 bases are TGTGCCAGTAGTATACGATTAGCGGTCGCCCTCCTCTACGAGCAGTACTTC. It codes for CASSIRLAVALLYEQYF.